A selection of T cell receptor beta chains follows, all from one sample in a study of early T cells in non-severe SARS-CoV-2 infection. TCRdb re-called the 5' RACE reads with MiXCR, one entry per CDR3 protein. The sample has roughly 51,000 distinct CDR3 sequences; about 6% are singletons. Sequenced here: whole blood, sampled at baseline. The receptors stem from an adult who was a healthcare worker with PCR-confirmed SARS-CoV-2 infection or an uninfected control (not recorded which). Both conserved end residues are part of each CDR3. Fields, in order: J gene, clone size, V gene, D gene, CDR3 DNA, CDR3 protein. The D gene is left open where the match is weak. Rows may omit the clone size; those that give it use once, few, many or a size class.

TRBJ2-3 many TRBV30 TRBD1 TGTGCCCTGGACTTGACAGGGGGCACAGATACGCAGTATTTT CALDLTGGTDTQYF
TRBJ2-3 many TRBV20-1 TRBD2 TGCAGTGCCCCGACGACTAGCGGGGCAGATACGCAGTATTTT CSAPTTSGADTQYF
TRBJ2-5 many TRBV11-2 TRBD1 TGTGCCAGCAGCTTAGCCAGGGGGCAAGAGACCCAGTACTTC CASSLARGQETQYF
TRBJ2-1 many TRBV6-5 NA TGTGCCAGCAGGCCCACCACTAATGAGCAGTTCTTC CASRPTTNEQFF
TRBJ2-7 NA TRBV4-2 NA TGTGCCAGCAGCCAAGACTCGTGGGGAGTCCGCTCCTACGAGCAGTACTTC CASSQDSWGVRSYEQYF
TRBJ2-7 many TRBV6-5 NA TGTGCCAGCAGTTACATTGGGACGGAGGTTTACGAGCAGTACTTC CASSYIGTEVYEQYF
TRBJ1-2 many TRBV4-3 NA TGCGCCAGCAGCCAAGGAAGATCAATTACTAACTATGGCTACACCTTC CASSQGRSITNYGYTF
TRBJ1-1 few TRBV30 NA TGTGCCTGGAGTTTCCCCCCTAGGGCCACTGAAGCTTTCTTT CAWSFPPRATEAFF
TRBJ2-3 many TRBV4-2 TRBD2 TGTGCCAGCAGCCAAGAGGGGCGAGCGGGGGGTTTCACAGATACGCAGTATTTT CASSQEGRAGGFTDTQYF
TRBJ2-3 many TRBV4-1 NA TGCGCCAGCAGCCAAGAGGGACACACAGATACGCAGTATTTT CASSQEGHTDTQYF
TRBJ1-6 many TRBV4-3 TRBD1 TGCGCCAGCAGCCAACTGACAGGGTATAATTCACCCCTCCACTTT CASSQLTGYNSPLHF
TRBJ2-2 NA TRBV12-3/TRBV12-4 NA TGTGCCAGCAGTCCGAGTAGGGGCACCGGGGAGCTGTTTTTT CASSPSRGTGELFF
TRBJ2-3 NA TRBV5-1 TRBD2 TGCGCCAGCACGACTAGCGGGGGGGCCGGGGATACGCAGTATTTT CASTTSGGAGDTQYF
TRBJ2-7 few TRBV6-5 TRBD1 TGTGCCAGCAGCAGACCGGGACAGGTGACCTACGAGCAGTACTTC CASSRPGQVTYEQYF
TRBJ1-6 few TRBV6-6 NA TGTGCCAGCAGTCCGCCAGATTCACCCCTCCACTTT CASSPPDSPLHF
TRBJ1-4 many TRBV4-3 NA TGCGCCAGCGGAGTCACAGGGAGGGGTGAAAAACTGTTTTTT CASGVTGRGEKLFF
TRBJ1-2 many TRBV29-1 NA TGCAGCGTTGCATCCGGACCAAGCTATGGCTACACCTTC CSVASGPSYGYTF
TRBJ2-7 few TRBV7-2 NA TGTGCCAGCAGTTTCGGACAGCCTTCCTACGAGCAGTACTTC CASSFGQPSYEQYF
TRBJ2-3 NA TRBV19 TRBD1 TGTGCCAGTCCACCCTCCGGGACAGGGTTGACAGATACGCAGTATTTT CASPPSGTGLTDTQYF
TRBJ2-3 few TRBV12-3/TRBV12-4 TRBD1 TGTGCCAGCAGTTTCGTTTGGGGGACAGGGCTCACAGATACGCAGTATTTT CASSFVWGTGLTDTQYF
TRBJ1-2 few TRBV7-9 TRBD1 TGTGCCAGCAGCCTGGGTTACCGGGACAGGGTTGAAGGCTACACCTTC CASSLGYRDRVEGYTF
TRBJ1-1 NA TRBV11-2 NA TGTGCCAGCAGCTTACCCTGGAACAGAGGGACTGAAGCTTTCTTT CASSLPWNRGTEAFF
TRBJ2-2 few TRBV6-5 NA TGTGCCAGCACTCGAAGCCTCCCCGCCGGGGAGCTGTTTTTT CASTRSLPAGELFF
TRBJ2-7 many TRBV11-2 TRBD1 TGTGCCAGCAGCCGAGGGACAGCAGACACCTACGAGCAGTACTTC CASSRGTADTYEQYF
TRBJ1-1 many TRBV11-3 TRBD1 TGTGCCAGCAGCACACAGGACAGGGCGAACACTGAAGCTTTCTTT CASSTQDRANTEAFF
TRBJ2-1 many TRBV2 NA TGTGCCAGCAGTGAAGTGCACCGACTACCTTTGAATGAGCAGTTCTTC CASSEVHRLPLNEQFF
TRBJ2-7 NA TRBV9 TRBD2 TGTGCCAGCAGCGTAGAGGGACTAGCGGCCTACGAGCAGTACTTC CASSVEGLAAYEQYF
TRBJ1-1 few TRBV19 NA TGTGCCAGTAGTATTGGGGGGCTAGCTTTCTTT CASSIGGLAFF
TRBJ2-1 many TRBV12-3/TRBV12-4 NA TGTGCCAGCAGTTTTAGGGGCAATGAGCAGTTCTTC CASSFRGNEQFF
TRBJ1-5 many TRBV20-1 TRBD1 TGCAGTGCCCCGTCACCCGGGACAGGGGGATTATCCAATCAGCCCCAGCATTTT CSAPSPGTGGLSNQPQHF
TRBJ2-3 few TRBV29-1 TRBD2 TGCAGCGTCAAGGCTAGCGGGGGCCCAGATACGCAGTATTTT CSVKASGGPDTQYF
TRBJ2-5 few TRBV18 TRBD2 TGTGCCAGCTCACCCGGCGGACTAGCAGAAGAGACCCAGTACTTC CASSPGGLAEETQYF
TRBJ2-1 NA TRBV6-6 NA TGTCTCACATTCTCCGGGCCGGGTCCGCGTGAGCAGTTCTTC CLTFSGPGPREQFF
TRBJ1-4 NA TRBV19 NA TGTGCCAGTAGTCCCCAGGGATCTCTTGACGAAAAACTGTTTTTT CASSPQGSLDEKLFF
TRBJ2-1 NA TRBV20-1 TRBD2 TGCAGTGCCAGACTAGCGGGGAGGAACAATGAGCAGTTCTTC CSARLAGRNNEQFF
TRBJ2-7 many TRBV7-6 NA TGTGCCAGCAGCTTCGGCCGGACAGTCTTCGAGCAGTACTTC CASSFGRTVFEQYF
TRBJ1-3 NA TRBV9 NA TGTGCCAGCAGCTCACGAGGCGGGGACTCTGGAAACACCATATATTTT CASSSRGGDSGNTIYF
TRBJ1-2 many TRBV4-3 TRBD1 TGCGCCAGCAGCCAAGATCCCACAGGGGGCAGGGCTGGCTACACCTTC CASSQDPTGGRAGYTF